Given below is one T cell receptor beta chain in context. Its antigen is undetermined. Other nucleotide sequences from this sample produce the same CDR3. The CDR3 length is 16 residues. The germline gives CDR1 MNHEY, CDR2 SVGAGI. V lost 0 bases and J lost 2; bases outside the gene matches: 2. This record belongs to a study of shared clonotypes between healthy human individuals. Findings and caveats of the study: In this cohort, only blood was sampled, and tissue repertoires likely differ.

TCRdb's copy holds only in-frame clones and misses some; the assay was immunoSEQ multiplex PCR. This sample yields 2.5 million or so clones, of which roughly 92% are seen a single time; more than 0.12% belongs to the top ten. The receptor was isolated from a man younger than 35 in good health. Sequenced sample: naive CD4+ T cells sorted from blood. Subset meaning: CD45RA+ positively selected. V usage is TRBV6-5 and J usage is TRBJ2-5; TRBD2 agrees at 11 bases. The CDR3 sequence: CASSYSGTSGQETQYF. For the CDR3, the DNA is TGTGCCAGCAGTTACTCGGGGACTAGCGGACAAGAGACCCAGTACTTC.